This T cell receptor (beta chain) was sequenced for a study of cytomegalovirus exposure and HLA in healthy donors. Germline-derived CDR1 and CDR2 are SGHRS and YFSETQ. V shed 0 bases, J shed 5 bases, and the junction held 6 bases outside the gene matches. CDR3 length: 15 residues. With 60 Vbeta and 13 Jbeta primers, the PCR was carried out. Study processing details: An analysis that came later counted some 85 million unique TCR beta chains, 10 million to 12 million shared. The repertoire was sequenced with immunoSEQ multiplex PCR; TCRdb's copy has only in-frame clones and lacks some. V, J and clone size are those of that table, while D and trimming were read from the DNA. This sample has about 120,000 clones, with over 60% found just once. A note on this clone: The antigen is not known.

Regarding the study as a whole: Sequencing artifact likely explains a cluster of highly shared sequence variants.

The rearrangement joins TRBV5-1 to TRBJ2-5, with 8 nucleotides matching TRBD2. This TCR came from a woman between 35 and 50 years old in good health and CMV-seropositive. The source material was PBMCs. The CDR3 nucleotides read TGCGCCAGCAGCTTGGCCGGTAGCGGGGAGGAGACCCAGTACTTC. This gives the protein CASSLAGSGEETQYF.